The entry below describes one T cell receptor (beta chain). The sample comes from a study of blood T cell repertoires in COVID-19. Study information: Sample material is recorded as cDNA or gDNA derived from T cells, B-cell-depleted T cells, or PBMCs.

Participants' reported clinical history set cohort assignment. TCRdb's table, derived via immunoSEQ multiplex PCR, lists solely in-frame clones and lacks some. The table includes some 330,000 clones, roughly 80% detected once. Germline CDR1 reads SGHRS; CDR2 reads YFSETQ. The CDR3 extends over 16 amino acids. Trimming removed 1 base at V and 2 bases at J, with 15 bases between. This sequence was found in a woman aged 50 to 65 who had recovered from COVID-19. J is TRBJ1-1 and V is TRBV5-1, with TRBD1 as a possible D gene (5 bases). The sample taken for sequencing was PBMCs or T cells enriched from blood (not recorded which). The CDR3 DNA sequence: TGCGCCAGCAGCTTGTTGAGCCAGGGTGGAAACACTGAAGCTTTCTTT. The encoded protein is CASSLLSQGGNTEAFF.